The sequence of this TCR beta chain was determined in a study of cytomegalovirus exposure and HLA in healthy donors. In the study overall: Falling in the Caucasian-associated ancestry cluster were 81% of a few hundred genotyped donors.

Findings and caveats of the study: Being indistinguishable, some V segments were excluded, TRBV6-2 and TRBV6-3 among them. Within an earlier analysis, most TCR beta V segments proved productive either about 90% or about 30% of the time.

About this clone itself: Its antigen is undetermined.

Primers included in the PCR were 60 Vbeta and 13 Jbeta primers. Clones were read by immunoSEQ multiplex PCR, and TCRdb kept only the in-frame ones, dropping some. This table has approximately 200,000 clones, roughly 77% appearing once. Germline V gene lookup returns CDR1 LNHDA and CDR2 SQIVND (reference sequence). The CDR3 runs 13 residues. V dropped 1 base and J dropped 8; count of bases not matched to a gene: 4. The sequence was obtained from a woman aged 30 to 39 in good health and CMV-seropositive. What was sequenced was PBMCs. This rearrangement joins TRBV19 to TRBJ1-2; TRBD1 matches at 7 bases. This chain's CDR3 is CASSIVTGDGYTF. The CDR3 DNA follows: TGTGCCAGTAGTATAGTAACAGGGGACGGCTACACCTTC. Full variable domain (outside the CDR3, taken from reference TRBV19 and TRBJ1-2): DGGITQSPKYLFRKEGQNVTLSCEQNLNHDAMYWYRQDPGQGLRLIYYSQIVNDFQKGDIAEGYSVSREKKESFPLTVTSAQKNPTAFYLCASSIVTGDGYTFGSGTRLTVV.